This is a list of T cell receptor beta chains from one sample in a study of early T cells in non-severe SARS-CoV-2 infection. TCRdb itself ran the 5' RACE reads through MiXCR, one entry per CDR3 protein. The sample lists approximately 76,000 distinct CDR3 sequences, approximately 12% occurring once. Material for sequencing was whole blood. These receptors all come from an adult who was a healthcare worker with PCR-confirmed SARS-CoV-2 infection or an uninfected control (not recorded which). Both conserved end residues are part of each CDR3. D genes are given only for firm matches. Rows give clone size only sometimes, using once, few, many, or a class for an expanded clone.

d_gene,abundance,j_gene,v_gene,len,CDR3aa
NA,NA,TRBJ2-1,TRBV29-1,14,CSVDPGTRYNEQFF
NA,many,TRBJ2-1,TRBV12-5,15,CASGWGLSSYNEQFF
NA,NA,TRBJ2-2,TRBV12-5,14,CASGPFLGAGELFF
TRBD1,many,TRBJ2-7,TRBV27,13,CASSLGQSLEQYF
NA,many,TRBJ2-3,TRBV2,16,CASSEARREVTDTQYF
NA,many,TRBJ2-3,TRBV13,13,CASGRVGADTQYF
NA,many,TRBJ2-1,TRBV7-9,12,CASSPSGYEQFF
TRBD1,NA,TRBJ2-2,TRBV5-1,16,CASRPDRGPNTGELFF
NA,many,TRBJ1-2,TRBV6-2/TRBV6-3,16,CASSSSWRVPNDGYTF
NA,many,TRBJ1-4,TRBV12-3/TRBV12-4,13,CASSPRRGEKLFF
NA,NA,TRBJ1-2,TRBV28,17,CASSPYPTAGANYGYTF
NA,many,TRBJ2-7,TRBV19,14,CASSFWGETYEQYF
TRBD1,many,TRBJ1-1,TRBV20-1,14,CSARTDRLNTEAFF
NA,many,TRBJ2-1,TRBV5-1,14,CASSLEASVNEQFF
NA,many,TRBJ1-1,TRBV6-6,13,CASRSQGNTEAFF
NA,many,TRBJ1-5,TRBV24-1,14,CATSRWGDNQPQHF